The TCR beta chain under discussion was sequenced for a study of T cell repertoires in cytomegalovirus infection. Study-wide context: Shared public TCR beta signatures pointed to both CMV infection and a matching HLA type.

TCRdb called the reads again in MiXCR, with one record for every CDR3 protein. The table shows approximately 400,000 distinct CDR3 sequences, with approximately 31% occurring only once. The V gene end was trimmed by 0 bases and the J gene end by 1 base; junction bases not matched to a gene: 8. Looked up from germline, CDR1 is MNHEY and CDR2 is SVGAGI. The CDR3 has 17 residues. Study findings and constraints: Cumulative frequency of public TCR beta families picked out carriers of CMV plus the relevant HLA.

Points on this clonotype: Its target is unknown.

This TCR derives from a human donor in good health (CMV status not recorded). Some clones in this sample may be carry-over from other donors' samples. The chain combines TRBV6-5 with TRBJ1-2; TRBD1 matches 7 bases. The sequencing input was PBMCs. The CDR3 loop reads CASSYSTEGQINYGYTF. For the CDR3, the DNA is TGTGCCAGCAGTTACTCGACTGAGGGACAGATTAACTATGGCTACACCTTC.